This T cell receptor beta chain was identified during a study of blood T cell repertoires in COVID-19. Study overall: COVID-19 samples from acute and convalescent phases originated in the United States, Italy and Spain. Nucleic acid was either cDNA or gDNA, and it came from T cells, B-cell-depleted T cells, or PBMCs.

Trimming cost V 7 bases and J 2 bases, with 12 bases left between them. Per the germline V gene, CDR1 is MNHEY and CDR2 is SVGAGI. The CDR3 has 14 residues. Assay used: immunoSEQ multiplex PCR; TCRdb lists only in-frame clones, some missing. The sample consists of about 23,000 clones, around 90% of them appearing once. This TCR came from a human donor in a cohort sampled during active COVID-19. This rearrangement joins TRBV6-5 to TRBJ1-3; maybe TRBD1 (5 bases). Sequenced sample: peripheral blood. The CDR3: CASTFGRAGNTIYF. The DNA for the CDR3 is TGTGCCAGCACTTTCGGCAGGGCTGGAAACACCATATATTTT.